This T cell receptor beta chain was captured by sequencing in a study of T-cell memory formation after mild COVID-19. Findings and caveats of the study: SARS-CoV-2 specificity was not confirmed for second-wave clones peaking on day 37. For contracting clones, CD4+ ones sat mainly in CM and EM, CD8+ in EMRA.

The CDR3 is 15 amino acids. V trimming: 3 bases; J trimming: 3 bases; junction bases outside the gene matches: 7. As regards this clonotype: Antigen unknown.

TCRdb re-called the 5' RACE reads with MiXCR, one entry per CDR3 protein. In the table there are approximately 260,000 distinct CDR3 sequences, under 20% of which are singletons. The clonotype originates from a man aged 18 to 35 who had mild COVID-19 (a few samples of this study predate the infection). Cell type and time point are not known. The sample taken for sequencing was PBMCs or a T cell subset sorted from them (not recorded which). The chain recombines TRBV12-3 or TRBV12-4 with TRBJ2-5, with 7 positions matching TRBD1. The CDR3 DNA sequence: TGTGCCAGCAGTTTGACCGGGACAGAAAAAGAGACCCAGTACTTC. It translates to CASSLTGTEKETQYF.